These 10 T cell receptor beta chains were sequenced from one sample in a study of T cell repertoires in cytomegalovirus infection. TCRdb re-called the reads with MiXCR, one entry per CDR3 protein. Of roughly 720,000 distinct CDR3 sequences detected, 35% appear once; the ten largest clones hold under 3.5%. The material sequenced was PBMCs. The receptors were sampled from a human donor in good health (CMV status not recorded). Some clones in this sample may be carry-over from other donors' samples.

This clonotype has more than one count but fewer than ten. The chain links TRBV7-6 to TRBJ2-5, with no clear D. Trimming cost V 3 bases and J 1 base, with 12 bases left between them. The germline V gene has CDR1 SGHVS and CDR2 FNYEAQ. The CDR3 length is 15 residues. Here the CDR3 reads CASSFFTDPQETQYF. The CDR3 DNA reads TGTGCCAGCAGCTTCTTCACAGACCCCCAAGAGACCCAGTACTTC.

This clonotype was detected only a few times. This rearrangement joins TRBV7-2 to TRBJ2-2; D is possibly TRBD2 (7 bases). This CDR3 is built from 15 residues. Germline values: CDR1 SGHTA, CDR2 FQGNSA. Trimming took 4 bases from V and 3 from J, leaving 12 bases between them. In DNA, the CDR3 is TGTGCCAGCAGCTCGCGGGGGCCGTACACCGGGGAGCTGTTTTTT. Encoded protein: CASSSRGPYTGELFF.

The chain couples TRBV5-1 to TRBJ2-5; 7 positions agree with TRBD1. CDR3 length equals 14 residues. The germline V gene encodes CDR1 SGHRS and CDR2 YFSETQ. The trim removed 5 bases at V and 6 bases at J, leaving 10 bases unmatched. The CDR3 is CASRPHDREKTQYF. The CDR3 DNA is TGCGCCAGCAGACCTCACGACAGGGAAAAGACCCAGTACTTC.

This clonotype has more than one count but fewer than ten. The V call is TRBV7-2, the J call TRBJ1-5; the D gene is possibly TRBD1 (6 bases). V dropped 1 base and J dropped 2 bases, with 12 bases sitting between them. The V gene's germline CDR1 is SGHTA and CDR2 FQGNSA. This CDR3 has 16 amino acids. CDR3 coding DNA: TGTGCCAGCAGCTTAGGTTACAGGGTCGGCAATCAGCCCCAGCATTTT. Its translation: CASSLGYRVGNQPQHF.

This clonotype was detected ten times or more. This chain links TRBV28 with TRBJ2-7; the D is unclear. CDR1 MDHEN and CDR2 SYDVKM come from the germline V gene. The CDR3 is 12 amino acids. V was pared by 6 bases and J by 4 bases, with 10 bases between. The CDR3, as DNA: TGTGCCAGCAGCCAAACACCGTACGAGCAGTACTTC. It translates to CASSQTPYEQYF.

This clonotype has just one count. The rearrangement uses TRBV20-1 and TRBJ2-5, with D perhaps TRBD2 (6 bases). Trimming removed 2 bases at V and 5 bases at J, with 12 bases between. The germline gives CDR1 DFQATT, CDR2 SNEGSKA (reference sequence). CDR3 length: 13 residues. The CDR3 loop is CSARLVGGETQYF. The CDR3 DNA follows: TGCAGTGCTAGACTGGTTGGAGGGGAGACCCAGTACTTC.

This clonotype was counted only a few times. The rearrangement uses TRBV5-5 and TRBJ2-7; D call uncertain. The V gene's germline CDR1 is SGHKS and CDR2 YYEKEE (reference sequence). The CDR3 has 13 amino acids. V was cut by 4 bases and J by 1 base, with 9 bases left in between. This CDR3 is CASSLLESYEQYF. DNA for the CDR3: TGTGCCAGCAGCCTGCTCGAATCCTACGAGCAGTACTTC.

This clonotype has a handful of counts. The chain combines TRBV27 with TRBJ1-2; D unclear. The CDR3 sequence is 17 residues long. From germline, CDR1 is MNHEY and CDR2 SMNVEV (reference sequence). V was clipped by 0 bases and J by 4 bases, with 18 bases between them. The CDR3 DNA reads as TGTGCCAGCAGTTTATCAGGATTCGACGGTGTCGGCTATGGCTACACCTTC. Amino acid sequence: CASSLSGFDGVGYGYTF.

Points on this clonotype: One junction end does not reproduce the germline sequence, and a read error may be involved. This chain connects TRBV28 to TRBJ1-1, with 8 bases aligning to TRBD1. The length of the CDR3 is 16 residues. The germline V gene encodes CDR1 MDHEN and CDR2 SYDVKM. The CDR3 DNA sequence: TGTGCCAGCAGTCTCACTCCCCGGACAGGGAACCCTGAAGCTTTCTTT. Translating gives CASSLTPRTGNPEAFF.

The sample holds a few counts of this clonotype. The chain recombines TRBV28 with TRBJ2-7; D unresolved. V was cut by 5 bases and J by 2 bases, with 13 bases left in between. Germline CDR1 and CDR2: MDHEN and SYDVKM. This CDR3 is 14 amino acids long. The CDR3 DNA reads TGTGCCAGCAGTACGGCCTTACCCCCCTACGAGCAGTACTTC. This gives the protein CASSTALPPYEQYF.